Listed here are 24 T cell receptor beta chains from one sample, sequenced in a study of T-cell memory formation after mild COVID-19. TCRdb analysed the 5' RACE reads with MiXCR anew, one entry per CDR3 protein. The repertoire consists of a few hundred thousand distinct CDR3 sequences, with 21% occurring once and the leading ten covering roughly an eighth. The sample consisted of PBMCs or a T cell subset sorted from them (not recorded which). Receptor source: an adult woman who had mild COVID-19 (a few samples of this study predate the infection). Cell type and time point are not known.

In its sample, this clonotype was seen a few times. The gene calls are TRBV7-6 and TRBJ2-1; 9 bases line up with TRBD1. This CDR3 has 15 residues. The J segment lost 6 bases and the V segment lost 4 bases, leaving 7 bases of the junction unmatched. Germline-derived CDR1 and CDR2 are SGHVS and FNYEAQ. The CDR3 loop is CASSYGQGPSNEQFF. CDR3 in DNA: TGTGCCAGCAGCTATGGACAGGGGCCCTCCAATGAGCAGTTCTTC.

Notes on this clonotype: As the CDR3 is not closed by the conserved phenylalanine or tryptophan, this likely results from a read error. The chain recombines TRBV30 with TRBJ2-7; D is unclear. The V gene's germline CDR1 is GTSNPN and CDR2 SVGIG (reference sequence). This CDR3 comprises 14 residues. Trimming left V 3 bases short and J 0 bases short, with 12 bases between. The CDR3, as DNA: TGTGCCTGGAGAGGTCAGCTGAGCTCCTACGAGCAGTACTCC. As protein: CAWRGQLSSYEQYS.

V is TRBV6-5 and J is TRBJ2-1; D not resolved. The CDR3 is made up of 13 amino acids. V was trimmed by 5 bases and J by 9 bases, leaving 14 bases between them. CDR1 is MNHEY and CDR2 is SVGAGI in the germline V gene. The CDR3 loop reads CASSKRLVGEQFF. The CDR3 nucleotides read TGTGCCAGCAGTAAACGACTTGTGGGTGAGCAGTTCTTC.

This clonotype has ten or more counts. The chain recombines TRBV7-2 with TRBJ2-3; 10 bases match TRBD1. V lost 8 bases, J lost 3 bases, and 2 bases stayed unmatched. Germline assignment: CDR1 SGHTA and CDR2 FQGNSA. The CDR3 is 13 amino acids. CDR3 residues: CASRDRGTDTQYF. The CDR3 DNA is TGTGCCAGCCGGGACAGGGGAACAGATACGCAGTATTTT.

The chain couples TRBV20-1 to TRBJ2-7; 8 positions match TRBD1. Germline CDR1 reads DFQATT; CDR2 reads SNEGSKA (reference sequence). The CDR3 consists of 11 residues. V dropped 5 bases and J dropped 7; count of bases not matched to a gene: 4. The CDR3 region is CSAGQGREQYF. CDR3 sequence (DNA): TGCAGTGCTGGACAGGGTCGGGAGCAGTACTTC.

CDR3 sequence: CASSLSAPGDTQYF. In DNA form, the CDR3 reads TGCGCCAGCAGCTTGTCAGCCCCGGGGGATACGCAGTATTTT. The genes are TRBV5-1 and TRBJ2-3, with a weak D call TRBD2 (5 bases). The CDR3 totals 14 residues. CDR1 and CDR2 (germline): SGHRS, YFSETQ. The V and J ends lost 1 base and 6 bases respectively, with 12 bases between them. Using reference TRBV5-1 and TRBJ2-3 for the parts outside the CDR3, the full variable domain is KAGVTQTPRYLIKTRGQQVTLSCSPISGHRSVSWYQQTPGQGLQFLFEYFSETQRNKGNFPGRFSGRQFSNSRSEMNVSTLELGDSALYLCASSLSAPGDTQYFGPGTRLTVL.

V gene TRBV9 combines with J gene TRBJ2-2; no reliable D call. The V and J ends lost 8 bases and 0 bases respectively, with 11 bases between them. The CDR3 is made up of 14 amino acids. Germline V CDR1 and CDR2: SGDLS, YYNGEE. CDR3 loop: CASRQGSNTGELFF. The CDR3 bases are TGTGCCAGTCGACAAGGATCGAACACCGGGGAGCTGTTTTTT.

The V and J genes are TRBV5-1 and TRBJ2-5; 8 bases map to TRBD1. Per the germline V gene, CDR1 is SGHRS and CDR2 is YFSETQ. The ends lost 5 bases at V and 4 bases at J; junction bases unmatched: 10. This CDR3 spans 15 amino acids. The chain's CDR3 is CASRRGDRGPETQYF. Here the CDR3 DNA reads TGCGCCAGCAGAAGGGGAGACAGGGGCCCAGAGACCCAGTACTTC.

The rearrangement joins TRBV6-1 to TRBJ1-6; D remains ambiguous. CDR3 length: 14 residues. The germline V gene encodes CDR1 MNHNS and CDR2 SASEGT. Trimming took off 5 bases at V and 1 base at J, with 6 bases between the two ends. CDR3 sequence: CASSFVSYNSPLHF. The CDR3 nucleotides read TGTGCCAGCAGTTTCGTATCCTATAATTCACCCCTCCACTTT.

CDR3 residues: CASSQAGTGELFF. CDR3 DNA: TGTGCCAGCAGTCAAGCGGGCACCGGGGAGCTGTTTTTT. J is TRBJ2-2 and V is TRBV12-3 or TRBV12-4; D is possibly TRBD2 (6 bases). This CDR3 contains 13 residues. V shed 5 bases and J shed 4 bases, with 8 bases lying between them.

This clonotype was seen more than once but under ten times. V and J are TRBV29-1 and TRBJ2-1; TRBD2 might be the D (5 bases). Looked up from germline, CDR1 is SQVTM and CDR2 is ANQGSEA. V gave up 1 base and J gave up 6 bases, with 7 bases separating them. The CDR3 loop spans 12 amino acids. CDR3 region: CSVEVDFNEQFF. CDR3 DNA sequence: TGCAGCGTTGAAGTGGACTTCAATGAGCAGTTCTTC.

The chain couples TRBV20-1 to TRBJ2-3; D is possibly TRBD2 (6 bases). Trimming cost V 3 bases and J 0 bases, with 22 bases left between them. Per the germline V gene, CDR1 is DFQATT and CDR2 is SNEGSKA (reference sequence). The CDR3 has 18 amino acids. In nucleotides, the CDR3 is TGCAGTGCTAGCGATAGCGGATCGAAGTTCACTAGCACAGATACGCAGTATTTT. Translation gives CSASDSGSKFTSTDTQYF.

This clonotype has more than one count but fewer than ten. The V gene is TRBV27, the J gene TRBJ2-3, with TRBD2 identical over 8 bases. CDR1 is MNHEY, CDR2 SMNVEV, per germline (reference sequence). The CDR3 is 15 residues long. V shed 5 bases, J shed 6 bases, and the junction held 10 bases outside the gene matches. CDR3 sequence (DNA): TGTGCCAGCAGTATAAAAGCGGGAGTTGGGGATACGCAGTATTTT. Translating gives CASSIKAGVGDTQYF.

This clonotype turned up a few times. The chain uses TRBV12-5 and TRBJ2-1; no clear D. CDR3 size: 18 residues. Per germline, CDR1 LGHNT and CDR2 FRNRAP. The ends were cut back, 5 bases at V and 1 base at J, with 21 bases in the middle. For the CDR3, the DNA is TGTGCTAGTGGTCTCTATCCCGGCAGGATGGGGTCCTACAATGAGCAGTTCTTC. It translates to CASGLYPGRMGSYNEQFF.

This clonotype has only a few counts. CDR3 region: CASSFGQGGREKLFF. The CDR3 nucleotides read TGTGCCAGCAGTTTCGGACAGGGGGGAAGAGAAAAACTGTTTTTT. J is TRBJ1-4 and V is TRBV6-5; 10 bases line up with TRBD1. The CDR3 extends over 15 amino acids. V dropped 4 bases and J dropped 8; count of bases not matched to a gene: 7. From germline, CDR1 is MNHEY and CDR2 SVGAGI.

The sample holds a few counts of this clonotype. The chain carries TRBV7-2 and TRBJ2-7; 7 nucleotides match TRBD1. Germline loops: CDR1 SGHTA, CDR2 FQGNSA. V was pared by 1 base and J by 3 bases, with 6 bases of the junction left unmatched. The CDR3 has 15 amino acids. CDR3: CASSLVYQGVYEQYF. The CDR3 DNA follows: TGTGCCAGCAGCTTAGTATACCAGGGGGTCTACGAGCAGTACTTC.

The chain joins TRBV12-3 or TRBV12-4 to TRBJ1-1, with a tentative D call TRBD1 (6 bases). The CDR3 loop spans 12 amino acids. V was cut by 10 bases and J by 3 bases, with 12 bases left in between. CDR3 nucleotides: TGTGCCACCCTGGGGGCGGACACTGAAGCTTTCTTT. This gives the protein CATLGADTEAFF.

There are many counts of this clonotype. At one end, the junction sequence differs from germline, possibly due to a read error. The rearrangement joins TRBV7-9 to TRBJ2-1; 8 positions match TRBD2. The germline gives CDR1 SEHNR, CDR2 FQNEAQ (reference sequence). The CDR3 consists of 15 residues. The CDR3 DNA reads as TGCGCCAGCAGCTTGTCCGGGGGGGTTTACAATGAGCAGTTCTTC. Translated, it gives CASSLSGGVYNEQFF. The whole variable domain, remainder taken from reference TRBV7-9 and TRBJ2-1, is DTGVSQNPRHKITKRGQNVTFRCDPISEHNRLYWYRQTLGQGPEFLTYFQNEAQLEKSRLLSDRFSAERPKGSFSTLEIQRTEQGDSAMYLCASSLSGGVYNEQFFGPGTRLTVL.

V and J are TRBV30 and TRBJ1-5; no clear D. Deletions cut 2 bases from V and 3 bases from J, with 8 bases between. The CDR3 length is 13 residues. CDR1 GTSNPN and CDR2 SVGIG come from the germline V gene (reference sequence). The CDR3 coding sequence is TGTGCCTGGAGTCTGGGGTCCAATCAGCCCCAGCATTTT. Encoded protein: CAWSLGSNQPQHF. Combining the CDR3 with reference TRBV30 and TRBJ1-5 gives the whole variable domain SQTIHQWPATLVQPVGSPLSLECTVEGTSNPNLYWYRQAAGRGLQLLFYSVGIGQISSEVPQNLSASRPQDRQFILSSKKLLLSDSGFYLCAWSLGSNQPQHFGDGTRLSIL.

The rearrangement links TRBV6-5 to TRBJ1-1, with TRBD1 as a possible D gene (5 bases). Germline-derived CDR1 and CDR2 are MNHEY and SVGAGI. CDR3 length equals 15 residues. Trimming left V 5 bases short and J 5 bases short, with 18 bases between. CDR3 DNA sequence: TGTGCCAGCAGTACCTCGATGTGGGGGAGGACTGAAGCTTTCTTT. Translated: CASSTSMWGRTEAFF.

This chain joins TRBV7-2 and TRBJ2-3, with D possibly TRBD1 on 6 matching bases. The CDR3 loop spans 16 amino acids. V was shortened by 5 bases and J by 0 bases, with 15 bases between the two germline ends. The germline gives CDR1 SGHTA, CDR2 FQGNSA. The CDR3: CASSRLDRLSTDTQYF. Here the CDR3 DNA reads TGTGCCAGCAGCCGTCTCGACAGGTTGAGCACAGATACGCAGTATTTT.

The chain is built from TRBV2 and TRBJ1-4; D gene ambiguous. Germline V gives CDR1 SNHLY, CDR2 FYNNEI. CDR3 length equals 15 residues. V lost 5 bases to trimming and J lost 0 bases, with 10 bases between them. CDR3 region: CASSPIRATNEKLFF. The CDR3 bases are TGTGCCAGCAGTCCCATCCGTGCAACTAATGAAAAACTGTTTTTT.

This clonotype has a handful of counts. The chain links TRBV12-3 or TRBV12-4 to TRBJ2-1; 10 bases are shared with TRBD2. This CDR3 is 16 amino acids long. Trimming cost V 6 bases and J 9 bases; bases outside gene matches: 14. The CDR3 sequence is CASRRFLAGEDCEQFF. As DNA, the CDR3 is TGTGCCAGCAGGCGCTTCCTAGCGGGAGAGGATTGTGAGCAGTTCTTC.

This clonotype came up a few times. The rearrangement links TRBV5-1 to TRBJ2-6; unclear D gene. CDR1 is SGHRS, CDR2 YFSETQ, per germline. The CDR3 sequence is 16 residues long. V lost 4 bases and J 1 base, leaving 12 bases between the germline ends. The CDR3 spells CASSPAPTSGANVLTF. As DNA, the CDR3 is TGCGCCAGCAGCCCAGCCCCTACTTCTGGGGCCAACGTCCTGACTTTC.